These 20 T cell receptor beta chains share one sample of origin, sequenced in a study of T cell repertoires in cytomegalovirus infection (dated by TCRdb to about 2019). Their antigens are not known. Sample treatment or condition, as interpreted from the label and publication: in vitro stimulation with specific CMV peptide epitopes to enrich CMV-specific T cells. For sequencing, an Illumina HiSeq 1500 was employed. TCRdb itself trimmed the public reads at Q25 with fastp, ran MiXCR and retained productive beta chains. Rows are combined by CDR3 protein, so each entry shows the most common genes and DNA. Within this sample are under 500,000 distinct CDR3 sequences, with about 39% of them counted one time only. The ten largest clones take up just under 45% of the sample. This specimen was cultured PBMCs, taken from culture after CMV antigen stimulation. Source of these receptors: a human donor in good health (CMV status not recorded). Some clones in this sample may be carry-over from other donors' samples.

Only a few counts were recorded for this clonotype. The chain links TRBV4-1 to TRBJ2-3; 12 bases line up with TRBD1. Per germline, CDR1 MGHRA and CDR2 YSYEKL. The V gene end was trimmed by 3 bases and the J gene end by 7 bases; junction bases not matched to a gene: 5. The CDR3 covers 15 residues. The CDR3 coding sequence is TGCGCCAGCAGCCAGACGGGACAGGGGGCTTATACGCAGTATTTT. Its translation is CASSQTGQGAYTQYF.

The V gene is TRBV4-1, the J gene TRBJ2-7; D possibly corresponds to TRBD1 (7 bases). The V end lost 4 bases, the J end lost 0 bases, and 19 bases lay between the germline ends. In germline, CDR1 is MGHRA, CDR2 YSYEKL. This CDR3 is built from 17 residues. The CDR3 DNA reads TGCGCCAGCAGCCTACAGGGGCCTAGCGCTCCCTCCTACGAGCAGTACTTC. Its translation is CASSLQGPSAPSYEQYF.

V is TRBV20-1 and J is TRBJ1-2, with D unresolved. V was trimmed by 0 bases and J by 5 bases, leaving 10 bases between them. The germline CDR1 and CDR2 sequences are DFQATT and SNEGSKA (reference sequence). The CDR3 has 13 residues. The chain's CDR3 is CSARDPDHYGYTF. CDR3 DNA: TGCAGTGCTAGAGATCCGGACCATTATGGCTACACCTTC.

This clonotype turned up a few times. V usage is TRBV7-6 and J usage is TRBJ2-7; D possibly matches TRBD1 or TRBD2 (6 bases each). Germline V gives CDR1 SGHVS, CDR2 FNYEAQ. Deletions cut 3 bases from V and 2 bases from J, with 14 bases between. CDR3 length: 15 residues. The CDR3 loop is CASSLGGHVAYEQYF. The CDR3 DNA is TGTGCCAGCAGCTTGGGGGGACACGTCGCCTACGAGCAGTACTTC.

This clonotype occurred once. The chain carries TRBV6-6 and TRBJ2-5; D gene ambiguous. This CDR3 contains 14 residues. V was cut by 6 bases and J by 2 bases, with 13 bases left in between. Germline V gives CDR1 MNHNY, CDR2 SVGAGI (reference sequence). Here the CDR3 DNA reads TGTGCCAGCAGAGTCTGGCAGCCTCAAGAGACCCAGTACTTC. This gives the protein CASRVWQPQETQYF.

This chain connects TRBV3-1 to TRBJ2-3, with a tentative D call TRBD2 (6 bases). Looked up from germline, CDR1 is LGHDT and CDR2 is YNNKEL (reference sequence). The CDR3 consists of 18 residues. The V gene lost 6 bases and the J gene lost 4 bases, with 26 bases spanning the gap. CDR3 region: CASRSSGRVGTRADTQYF. CDR3 bases: TGTGCCAGCAGGTCCAGCGGGCGAGTGGGGACGCGGGCAGATACGCAGTATTTT.

The V call is TRBV12-3 or TRBV12-4, the J call TRBJ2-3, with 9 nucleotides matching TRBD1. The J segment lost 4 bases and the V segment lost 6 bases, leaving 8 bases of the junction unmatched. The CDR3 loop spans 15 amino acids. In DNA, the CDR3 is TGTGCCAGCAGAACCCGGACAGGGGTCCCAGATACGCAGTATTTT. As protein: CASRTRTGVPDTQYF.

This clonotype has just a few counts. The chain is built from TRBV12-3 or TRBV12-4 and TRBJ2-3; unclear D gene. This CDR3 spans 15 amino acids. The V end lost 5 bases, the J end lost 0 bases, and 12 bases lay between the germline ends. The CDR3 region is CASSPLLLSTDTQYF. For the CDR3, the DNA is TGTGCCAGCAGTCCTCTTCTACTTAGCACAGATACGCAGTATTTT.

The table lists this clonotype with a few counts. The V gene is TRBV7-2, the J gene TRBJ2-7; D remains ambiguous. CDR1 is SGHTA and CDR2 is FQGNSA in the germline V gene. The length of the CDR3 is 13 residues. Trimming shortened V by 6 bases and J by 2 bases, and 11 bases separated the two germline ends. CDR3 bases: TGTGCCAGCAGTCCCCGTATAACCTACGAGCAGTACTTC. Translating gives CASSPRITYEQYF.

As DNA, the CDR3 is TGTGCCAGCAGGGAAACAGACGATCCGCGGGAAAAACTGTTTTTT. It is translated as CASRETDDPREKLFF. The chain couples TRBV12-3 or TRBV12-4 to TRBJ1-4; D unclear. Trimming took 6 bases from V and 8 from J, leaving 19 bases between them. The length of the CDR3 is 15 residues.

The V gene is TRBV7-2, the J gene TRBJ2-3; D is undetermined. Between the trimmed V and J ends, which lost 0 bases and 6 bases, there was a span of 7 bases. Per germline, CDR1 SGHTA and CDR2 FQGNSA. The CDR3 contains 13 residues. The CDR3 nucleotides are TGTGCCAGCAGCTTAGCGGTCGGGGATACGCAGTATTTT. Translation gives CASSLAVGDTQYF.

The sample holds a few counts of this clonotype. The V and J genes are TRBV7-2 and TRBJ2-3; weak D call: TRBD2 (6 bases). V was shortened by 7 bases and J by 9 bases, with 20 bases between the two germline ends. The CDR3 spans 14 residues. The V gene's germline CDR1 is SGHTA and CDR2 FQGNSA. The CDR3 DNA follows: TGTGCCAGCACGCCTTCTTTCGCGGGGAAAACGCAGTATTTT. Amino acids: CASTPSFAGKTQYF.

The chain links TRBV20-1 to TRBJ2-5; 8 bases agree with TRBD2. The V and J ends lost 6 bases and 5 bases, in that order; junction bases with no gene match: 14. This CDR3 spans 15 amino acids. Germline assignment: CDR1 DFQATT and CDR2 SNEGSKA (reference sequence). The CDR3 coding sequence is TGCAGTGCCCCCCGGGGTAGCGGGATTTCGGAGACCCAGTACTTC. It specifies CSAPRGSGISETQYF.

This clonotype was detected a few times. The chain recombines TRBV7-6 with TRBJ2-1; 9 bases align to TRBD2. From germline, CDR1 is SGHVS and CDR2 FNYEAQ. The CDR3 runs 13 residues. With V trimmed by 3 bases and J by 9 bases, 3 bases remained unmatched. The CDR3 loop is CASSLTSGREQFF. The CDR3, as DNA: TGTGCCAGCAGCTTGACTAGCGGCCGTGAGCAGTTCTTC.

This chain uses TRBV18 with TRBJ2-3; the D gene is possibly TRBD2 (6 bases). The CDR3 covers 13 residues. The V end lost 2 bases, the J end lost 14 bases, and 17 bases lay between the germline ends. The germline CDR1 and CDR2 sequences are KGHSH and LQKENI. CDR3 nucleotides: TGTGCCAGCTCACCAACCCTCCGGAGGGTCAGGTATTTT. It specifies CASSPTLRRVRYF.

The sample holds a few counts of this clonotype. The gene calls are TRBV7-9 and TRBJ2-1; tentatively, D is TRBD2 (7 bases). The germline gives CDR1 SEHNR, CDR2 FQNEAQ (reference sequence). This CDR3 is 17 amino acids long. V gave up 6 bases and J gave up 4 bases, with 22 bases separating them. As DNA, the CDR3 is TGTGCCAGCAGACCCGGAGGGGGGGAGGCCGAATACAATGAGCAGTTCTTC. Translation gives CASRPGGGEAEYNEQFF.

The rearrangement uses TRBV27 and TRBJ1-5, with 8 bases aligning to TRBD1. CDR3 length: 14 amino acids. Trimming took 7 bases from V and 5 from J; bases not matched to a gene: 7. CDR1 is MNHEY and CDR2 is SMNVEV in the germline V gene (reference sequence). Written as DNA, the CDR3 is TGTGCCAGCACCGAGCGACAGGGGTATCAGCCCCAGCATTTT. This sequence encodes CASTERQGYQPQHF.

In DNA, the CDR3 is TGTGCCAGCAGGCCCGCTAGTTCTTCAGAGTATTTT. It codes for CASRPASSSEYF. The chain carries TRBV12-3 or TRBV12-4 and TRBJ2-3, with no clear D. The CDR3 length is 12 residues. V lost 6 bases and J lost 13, with 17 bases in between.

J is TRBJ2-1 and V is TRBV19; 8 bases align to TRBD2. V shed 5 bases, J shed 6 bases, and the junction held 3 bases outside the gene matches. Per germline, CDR1 LNHDA and CDR2 SQIVND (reference sequence). This CDR3 contains 13 residues. The CDR3 spells CASSVSGTNEQFF. In DNA form, the CDR3 reads TGTGCCAGTAGTGTTAGCGGGACCAATGAGCAGTTCTTC.

This clonotype occurred a few times. The chain links TRBV6-1 to TRBJ2-7; possibly TRBD1 for D (5 bases). Germline values: CDR1 MNHNS, CDR2 SASEGT. V gave up 8 bases and J gave up 3 bases, with 8 bases separating them. The CDR3 is 11 residues long. CDR3 amino acids: CASHRNYEQYF. In DNA form, the CDR3 reads TGTGCCAGCCACAGGAACTACGAGCAGTACTTC.